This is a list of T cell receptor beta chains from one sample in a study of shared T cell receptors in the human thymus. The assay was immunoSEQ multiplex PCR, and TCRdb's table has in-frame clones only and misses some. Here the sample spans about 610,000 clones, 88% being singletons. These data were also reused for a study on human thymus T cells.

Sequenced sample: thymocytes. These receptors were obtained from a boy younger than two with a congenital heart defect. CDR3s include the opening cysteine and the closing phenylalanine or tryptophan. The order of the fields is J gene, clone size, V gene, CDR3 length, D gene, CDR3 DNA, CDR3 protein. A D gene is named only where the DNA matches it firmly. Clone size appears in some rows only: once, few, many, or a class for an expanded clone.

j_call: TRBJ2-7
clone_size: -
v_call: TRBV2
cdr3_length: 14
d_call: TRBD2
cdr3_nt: TGTGCCAGCAGTCGACTAGCGGGAGGGCGCGAGCAGTACTTC
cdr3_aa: CASSRLAGGREQYF

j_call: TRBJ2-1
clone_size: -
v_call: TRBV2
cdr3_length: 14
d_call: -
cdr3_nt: TGTGCCAGCCTGGGCAAAAAGGCCTACAATGAGCAGTTCTTC
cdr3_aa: CASLGKKAYNEQFF

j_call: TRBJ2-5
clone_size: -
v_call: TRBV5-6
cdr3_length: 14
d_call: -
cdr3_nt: TGTGCCAGCAGCCAGGAGACAGGACAAGAGACCCAGTACTTC
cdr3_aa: CASSQETGQETQYF

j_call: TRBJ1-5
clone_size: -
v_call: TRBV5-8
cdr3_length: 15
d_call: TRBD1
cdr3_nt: TGTGCCAGCAGCTTGGAAGGACAGGGAAGCCAGCCCCAGCATTTT
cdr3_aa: CASSLEGQGSQPQHF

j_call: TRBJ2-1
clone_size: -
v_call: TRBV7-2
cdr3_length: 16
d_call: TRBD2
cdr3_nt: TGTGCCAGCCACCAAGTCCGGCGGGAGCTCTACAATGAGCAGTTCTTC
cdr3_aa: CASHQVRRELYNEQFF

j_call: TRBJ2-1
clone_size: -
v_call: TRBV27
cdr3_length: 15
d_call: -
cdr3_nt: TGTGCCAGCAGTCCCGTTACGAGCTCCTACAATGAGCAGTTCTTC
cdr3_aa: CASSPVTSSYNEQFF

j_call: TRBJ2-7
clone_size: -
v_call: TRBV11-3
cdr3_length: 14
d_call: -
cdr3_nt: TGTGCCAGCCGACAATCTAGACGGGGTTACGAGCAGTACTTC
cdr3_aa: CASRQSRRGYEQYF

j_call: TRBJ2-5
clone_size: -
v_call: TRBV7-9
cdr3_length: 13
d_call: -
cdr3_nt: TGTGCCAGCAGCCCCCATGGAGGAGAGACCCAGTACTTC
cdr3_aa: CASSPHGGETQYF

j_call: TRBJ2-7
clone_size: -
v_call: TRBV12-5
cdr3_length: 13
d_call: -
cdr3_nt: TGTGCTAGTGGTTTCATGGCGGACTACGAGCAGTACTTC
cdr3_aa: CASGFMADYEQYF

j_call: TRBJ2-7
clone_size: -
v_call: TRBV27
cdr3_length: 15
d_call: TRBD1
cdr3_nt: TGTGCCACTTCATTAGCAGGGACAGGGGTCTACGAGCAGTACTTC
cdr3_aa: CATSLAGTGVYEQYF

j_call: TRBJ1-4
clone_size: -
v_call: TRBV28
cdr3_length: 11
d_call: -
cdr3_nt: TGTGCCAGCAGTTTACGGGAAAAACTGTTTTTT
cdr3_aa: CASSLREKLFF

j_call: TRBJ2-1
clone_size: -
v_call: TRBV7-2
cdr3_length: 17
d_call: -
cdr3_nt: TGTGCCAGCAGCCCACCCCTTAGAGGGGCGGGGTACAATGAGCAGTTCTTC
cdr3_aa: CASSPPLRGAGYNEQFF

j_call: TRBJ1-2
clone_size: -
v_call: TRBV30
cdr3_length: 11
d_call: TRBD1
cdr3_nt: TGTGCCTGGAGTGTAAGGACAGGGCTCACCTTC
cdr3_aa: CAWSVRTGLTF

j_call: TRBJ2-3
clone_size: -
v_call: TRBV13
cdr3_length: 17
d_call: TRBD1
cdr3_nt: TGTGCCAGCAGCTTAGGGGACAGGGGGGAGATGGCAGATACGCAGTATTTT
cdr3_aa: CASSLGDRGEMADTQYF

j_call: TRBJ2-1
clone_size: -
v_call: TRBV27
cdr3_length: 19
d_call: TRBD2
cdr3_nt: TGTGCCAGCAGTTTCGTGTGGGAGACGAGGGGAGGGCCCTACAATGAGCAGTTCTTC
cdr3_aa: CASSFVWETRGGPYNEQFF

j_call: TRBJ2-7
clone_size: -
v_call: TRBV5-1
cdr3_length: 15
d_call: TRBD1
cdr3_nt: TGCGCCAGCAGCGCCCGGGACAGGGGGCACTACGAGCAGTACTTC
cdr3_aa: CASSARDRGHYEQYF

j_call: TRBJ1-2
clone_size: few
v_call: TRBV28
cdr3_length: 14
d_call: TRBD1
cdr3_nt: TGTGCCAGCAGTTTAGCGACAGGGCGCTATGGCTACACCTTC
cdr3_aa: CASSLATGRYGYTF

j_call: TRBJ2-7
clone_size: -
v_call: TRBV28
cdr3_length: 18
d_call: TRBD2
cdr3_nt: TGTGCCAGCAGTTTCACGGGGGGACCCGGGACTAGCACGTCGGAGCAGTACTTC
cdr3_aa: CASSFTGGPGTSTSEQYF

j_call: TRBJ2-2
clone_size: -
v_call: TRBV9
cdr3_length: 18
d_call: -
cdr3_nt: TGTGCCAGCAGCGCACGTCCGGCGGGGCTGCAGAACACCGGGGAGCTGTTTTTT
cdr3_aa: CASSARPAGLQNTGELFF

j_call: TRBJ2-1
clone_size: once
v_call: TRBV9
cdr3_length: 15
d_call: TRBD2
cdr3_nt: TGTGCCAGCAGCGTAATCAGCGGGAGGTGGAATGAGCAGTTCTTC
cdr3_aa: CASSVISGRWNEQFF

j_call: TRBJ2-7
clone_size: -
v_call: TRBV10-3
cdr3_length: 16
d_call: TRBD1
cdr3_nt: TGTGCCATCAGTGAGTCTGAGGGACAGGGCGACTACGAGCAGTACTTC
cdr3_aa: CAISESEGQGDYEQYF

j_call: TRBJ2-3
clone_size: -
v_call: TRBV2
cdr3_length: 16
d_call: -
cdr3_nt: TGTGCCAGCACCCCTGTTGGCGGATTAGCCCAAGATACGCAGTATTTT
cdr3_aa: CASTPVGGLAQDTQYF

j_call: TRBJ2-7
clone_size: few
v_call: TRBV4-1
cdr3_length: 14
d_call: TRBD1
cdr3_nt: TGCGCCAGCAGCCAACGAGGACAGGGCTACGAGCAGTACTTC
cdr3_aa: CASSQRGQGYEQYF

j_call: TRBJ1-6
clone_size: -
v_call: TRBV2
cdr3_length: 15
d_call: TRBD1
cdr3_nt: TGTGCCAGCAGTCCCGAGACAGGGGTCGATTCACCCCTCCACTTT
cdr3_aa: CASSPETGVDSPLHF

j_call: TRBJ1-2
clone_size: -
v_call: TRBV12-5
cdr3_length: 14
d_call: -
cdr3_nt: TGTGCTAGTGGTTTGGCCCGGATCAGGGGTGGCTACACCTTC
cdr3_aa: CASGLARIRGGYTF

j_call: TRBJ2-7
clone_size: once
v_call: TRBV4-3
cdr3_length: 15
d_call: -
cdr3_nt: TGCGCCAGCAGCCAGGGGGGACTCTTCCGCTACGAGCAGTACTTC
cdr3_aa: CASSQGGLFRYEQYF

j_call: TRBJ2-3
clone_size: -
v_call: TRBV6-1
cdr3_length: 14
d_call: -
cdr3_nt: TGTGCCAGCAGTGAACCAGGGGGGCGGGGTACGCAGTATTTT
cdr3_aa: CASSEPGGRGTQYF

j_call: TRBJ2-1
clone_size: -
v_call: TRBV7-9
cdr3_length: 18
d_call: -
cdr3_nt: TGTGCCAGCAGTCGACCCGCTAGACTAGAGGGGGGGTACAATGAGCAGTTCTTC
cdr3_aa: CASSRPARLEGGYNEQFF

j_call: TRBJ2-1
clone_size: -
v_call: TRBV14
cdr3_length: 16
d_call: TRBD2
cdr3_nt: TGTGCCAGCAGCCAAGGGACTAGCGGGACTAACAATGAGCAGTTCTTC
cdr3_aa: CASSQGTSGTNNEQFF

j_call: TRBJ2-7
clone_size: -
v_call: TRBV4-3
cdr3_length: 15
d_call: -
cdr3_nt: TGCGCCAGCAGCCAAGAAAGAGTCATCACCTACGAGCAGTACTTC
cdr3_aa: CASSQERVITYEQYF

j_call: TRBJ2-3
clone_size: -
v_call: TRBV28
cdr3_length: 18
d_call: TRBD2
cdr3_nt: TGTGCCAGCAGTTTACGGGGGGTCCGGGCGGGAGCCCCAGATACGCAGTATTTT
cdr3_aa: CASSLRGVRAGAPDTQYF

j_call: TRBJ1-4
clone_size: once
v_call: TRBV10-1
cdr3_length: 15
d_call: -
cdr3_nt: TGCGCCAGCAGCGGCGGGCAGGGGCCTAATGAAAAACTGTTTTTT
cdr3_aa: CASSGGQGPNEKLFF

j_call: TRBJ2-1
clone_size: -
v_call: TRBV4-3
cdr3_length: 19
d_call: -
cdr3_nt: TGCGCCAGCAGCCCTTGTAGGGGTATGGCGACAAGGGGGTACAATGAGCAGTTCTTC
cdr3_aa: CASSPCRGMATRGYNEQFF

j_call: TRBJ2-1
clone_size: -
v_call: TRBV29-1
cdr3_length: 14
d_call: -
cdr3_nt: TGCAGCGTTGAAGATAGTTGGGGGGGGGCGAGGCAGTTCTTC
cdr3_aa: CSVEDSWGGARQFF

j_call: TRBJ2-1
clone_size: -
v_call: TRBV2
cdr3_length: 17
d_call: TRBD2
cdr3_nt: TGTGCCAGCAGTGAAGCTAGCGGGAGGGCCGGCTTTAATGAGCAGTTCTTC
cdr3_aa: CASSEASGRAGFNEQFF

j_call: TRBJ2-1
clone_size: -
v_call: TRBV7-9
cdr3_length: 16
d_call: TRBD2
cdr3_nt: TGTGCCAGCAGCTTAGAGGAATGGAGCGGGAGGCGTGAGCAGTTCTTC
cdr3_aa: CASSLEEWSGRREQFF

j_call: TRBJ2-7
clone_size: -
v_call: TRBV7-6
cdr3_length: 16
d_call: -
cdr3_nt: TGTGCCAGCAGCTTAGTCGCCATGGGGGCCACCTACGAGCAGTACTTC
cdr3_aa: CASSLVAMGATYEQYF

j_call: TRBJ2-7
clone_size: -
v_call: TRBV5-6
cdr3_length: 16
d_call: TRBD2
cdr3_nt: TGTGCCAGCAGCTTGGGGAGACTAGCGGGAGGGTACGAGCAGTACTTC
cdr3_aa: CASSLGRLAGGYEQYF

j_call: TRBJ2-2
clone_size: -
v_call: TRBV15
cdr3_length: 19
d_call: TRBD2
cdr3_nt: TGTGCCACCCGTCGGGGGGTTGAGGAAGCGGGGAAGAACACCGGGGAGCTGTTTTTT
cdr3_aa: CATRRGVEEAGKNTGELFF

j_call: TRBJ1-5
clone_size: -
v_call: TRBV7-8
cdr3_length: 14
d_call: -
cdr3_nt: TGTGCCAGCAGCTTTCTGCAGGGCAGTCAGCCCCAGCATTTT
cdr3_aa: CASSFLQGSQPQHF

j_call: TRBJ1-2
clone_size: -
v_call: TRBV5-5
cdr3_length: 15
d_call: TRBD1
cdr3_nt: TGTGCCAGCAGCTTGGCTGACAGGGGGAACAATGGCTACACCTTC
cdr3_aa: CASSLADRGNNGYTF

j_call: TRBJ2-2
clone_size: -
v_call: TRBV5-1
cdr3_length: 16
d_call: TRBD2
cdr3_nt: TGCGCCAGCAGCTACCTAGCGGGAGGGCCGACCGGGGAGCTGTTTTTT
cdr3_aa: CASSYLAGGPTGELFF

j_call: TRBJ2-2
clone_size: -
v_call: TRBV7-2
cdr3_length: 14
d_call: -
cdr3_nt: TGTGCCAGCAGCTTAGGCAGGGTGGACGGGGAGCTGTTTTTT
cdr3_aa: CASSLGRVDGELFF

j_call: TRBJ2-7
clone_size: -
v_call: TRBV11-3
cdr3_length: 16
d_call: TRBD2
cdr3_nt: TGTGCCAGCAGCCCTACTAGCGCCCGAAGCTCCTACGAGCAGTACTTC
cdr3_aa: CASSPTSARSSYEQYF

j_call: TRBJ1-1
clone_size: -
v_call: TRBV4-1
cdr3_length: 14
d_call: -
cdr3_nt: TGCGCCAGCAGCCAAGGTTCGGCGAGGACTGAAGCTTTCTTT
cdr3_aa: CASSQGSARTEAFF